These 24 T cell receptor beta chains were sequenced from one sample in a study of blood T cell repertoires in COVID-19. Only in-frame clones appear in the TCRdb table, and some are missing; sequencing was by immunoSEQ multiplex PCR. The repertoire has about 200,000 clones, 70% to 90% of them found once; the top ten carry 3% to 4%. The specimen was PBMCs or T cells enriched from blood (not recorded which). All receptors derive from a woman aged 40 to 49 with acute COVID-19.

The chain employs TRBV7-2 and TRBJ1-1; possibly TRBD1 for D (6 bases). Per germline, CDR1 SGHTA and CDR2 FQGNSA. Trimming pared 4 bases from V and 2 bases from J, leaving 11 bases between. The CDR3 totals 14 residues. The CDR3 reads CASSSWTANTEAFF. The CDR3 nucleotides read TGTGCCAGCAGCTCATGGACAGCCAACACTGAAGCTTTCTTT.

DNA for the CDR3: TGCGCCAGCAGCGGGACAGGGGAATACTATGGCTACACCTTC. Protein sequence: CASSGTGEYYGYTF. V gene TRBV5-1 combines with J gene TRBJ1-2; 10 bases match TRBD1. Germline-derived CDR1 and CDR2 are SGHRS and YFSETQ. The CDR3 spans 14 residues. After removal of 4 bases from V and 3 bases from J, the junction contained 3 bases not matched to a gene.

The chain joins TRBV15 to TRBJ2-3; a weak D match, TRBD2 (6 bases). The germline V gene encodes CDR1 LNHNV and CDR2 YYDKDF (reference sequence). V was trimmed by 4 bases and J by 5 bases, leaving 13 bases between them. There are 14 residues in the CDR3. This CDR3 reads CATSMGGSGDTQYF. The CDR3 DNA follows: TGTGCCACCAGCATGGGGGGATCAGGAGATACGCAGTATTTT.

This clone was counted a single time. V usage is TRBV28 and J usage is TRBJ1-2; D remains ambiguous. The ends were cut back, 7 bases at V and 1 base at J, with 4 bases in the middle. The CDR3 consists of 11 residues. The germline gives CDR1 MDHEN, CDR2 SYDVKM. The CDR3 coding sequence is TGTGCCAGCAACATTAACTATGGCTACACCTTC. Translation gives CASNINYGYTF.

The chain employs TRBV18 and TRBJ2-7; 7 positions match TRBD1. CDR1 is KGHSH, CDR2 LQKENI, per germline. The CDR3 is made up of 16 amino acids. Trimming removed 3 bases from V and 5 bases from J; junction bases left unmatched: 13. This CDR3 reads CASSPAAQDRVHEQYF. CDR3 coding DNA: TGTGCCAGCTCACCTGCAGCCCAAGACAGGGTACACGAGCAGTACTTC. Filled out from reference TRBV18 and TRBJ2-7, the complete variable domain reads NAGVMQNPRHLVRRRGQEARLRCSPMKGHSHVYWYRQLPEEGLKFMVYLQKENIIDESGMPKERFSAEFPKEGPSILRIQQVVRGDSAAYFCASSPAAQDRVHEQYFGPGTRLTVT.

V usage is TRBV19 and J usage is TRBJ2-2; 7 bases are a match to TRBD1. Germline lookup yields CDR1 LNHDA and CDR2 SQIVND (reference sequence). The CDR3 is made up of 16 amino acids. J was trimmed by 3 bases and V by 6 bases; bases with no gene match: 10. The CDR3 loop reads CASRVGQSIDTGELFF. The CDR3 DNA sequence: TGTGCCAGTAGGGTGGGACAGTCCATTGACACCGGGGAGCTGTTTTTT.

This chain uses TRBV7-3 with TRBJ2-7, with a possible D match to TRBD2 (5 bases). The CDR3 spans 14 residues. Trimming took off 2 bases at V and 0 bases at J, with 8 bases between the two ends. Germline assignment: CDR1 SGHTA and CDR2 FQGTGA. DNA for the CDR3: TGTGCCAGCAGCTTATATGGGAGCTCCTACGAGCAGTACTTC. The encoded protein is CASSLYGSSYEQYF.

This chain links TRBV7-8 with TRBJ2-2, with TRBD1 identical over 9 bases. There are 16 residues in the CDR3. V shed 5 bases, J shed 7 bases, and the junction held 11 bases outside the gene matches. Germline loops: CDR1 SGHVS, CDR2 FQNEAQ. The CDR3 protein is CASSAPGQGDFGELFF. As DNA, the CDR3 is TGTGCCAGCAGCGCGCCGGGACAGGGTGACTTCGGGGAGCTGTTTTTT.

This rearrangement joins TRBV13 to TRBJ1-2; the D is unclear. The CDR3 is 17 amino acids. Trimming removed 4 bases from V and 1 base from J, with 19 bases in between. CDR1 is PRHDT and CDR2 is FYEKMQ in the germline V gene (reference sequence). Here the CDR3 reads CASSSGLERNLNYGYTF. CDR3 in DNA: TGTGCCAGCAGCTCTGGCCTAGAGAGGAACCTTAACTATGGCTACACCTTC.

This clone was counted at least ten times. The chain couples TRBV11-2 to TRBJ2-5, with D maybe TRBD2 (5 bases). Germline assignment: CDR1 SGHAT and CDR2 FQNNGV. The CDR3 loop spans 16 amino acids. The V end lost 3 bases, the J end lost 5 bases, and 19 bases lay between the germline ends. The CDR3 DNA reads as TGTGCCAGCAGCTTTTGGTCGGGGAGTGAGGTGGAGACCCAGTACTTC. Its translation is CASSFWSGSEVETQYF.

V is TRBV28 and J is TRBJ2-3, with 9 bases matching TRBD2. The V segment lost 4 bases and the J segment 1 base; nucleotides outside the gene matches: 6. Germline CDR1 and CDR2: MDHEN and SYDVKM. The CDR3 runs 16 residues. Written as DNA, the CDR3 is TGTGCCAGCAGTTCCCCCTCTAGCGGGGGCACAGATACGCAGTATTTT. This codes for CASSSPSSGGTDTQYF.

V is TRBV27 and J is TRBJ1-5; 11 positions match TRBD1. Germline V gene data show CDR1 as MNHEY and CDR2 as SMNVEV (reference sequence). With 5 bases clipped from V and 2 bases from J, the junction kept 8 bases outside the gene matches. The CDR3 runs 17 residues. CDR3 coding DNA: TGTGCCAGCAGTAAGGGACAGGGGGGGCACGGCAATCAGCCCCAGCATTTT. It yields the protein CASSKGQGGHGNQPQHF.

This chain connects TRBV11-2 to TRBJ2-1, with 9 bases fitting TRBD1. The CDR3 has 18 residues. Germline CDR1 SGHAT, CDR2 FQNNGV. V lost 0 bases and J lost 7; bases outside the gene matches: 13. The CDR3 nucleotides read TGTGCCAGCAGCTTAGATAAGGGGGGACAGGGTGGGAAAAATGAGCAGTTCTTC. Protein product: CASSLDKGGQGGKNEQFF. Full variable domain (rest looked up from reference TRBV11-2 and TRBJ2-1): EAGVAQSPRYKIIEKRQSVAFWCNPISGHATLYWYQQILGQGPKLLIQFQNNGVVDDSQLPKDRFSAERLKGVDSTLKIQPAKLEDSAVYLCASSLDKGGQGGKNEQFFGPGTRLTVL.

The V gene is TRBV28, the J gene TRBJ2-1, with D maybe TRBD2 (6 bases). The germline V gene has CDR1 MDHEN and CDR2 SYDVKM. V shed 6 bases and J shed 5 bases, with 20 bases lying between them. The CDR3 sequence is 16 residues long. The CDR3 loop is CASSAQLAGMHNEQFF. The CDR3 DNA is TGTGCCAGCAGCGCCCAACTAGCAGGAATGCACAATGAGCAGTTCTTC.

The CDR3 nucleotides are TGTGCCAGCATTCGGGGTGTTGGAAACACCATATATTTT. It is translated as CASIRGVGNTIYF. J is TRBJ1-3 and V is TRBV28; D unclear. The V gene's germline CDR1 is MDHEN and CDR2 SYDVKM. The CDR3 has 13 amino acids. Trimming removed 7 bases from V and 3 bases from J, with 10 bases in between.

The rearrangement joins TRBV18 to TRBJ1-2; D gene ambiguous. The germline V gene has CDR1 KGHSH and CDR2 LQKENI. The CDR3 is made up of 16 amino acids. V gave up 0 bases and J gave up 2 bases, with 13 bases separating them. CDR3 in amino acids: CASSPPGEGRNYGYTF. CDR3 in DNA: TGTGCCAGCTCACCACCGGGAGAAGGGCGCAACTATGGCTACACCTTC.

This clone was detected once. The chain joins TRBV29-1 to TRBJ1-2, with no clear D. V lost 2 bases, J lost 8 bases, and 9 bases lay in between. Germline V lookup: CDR1 SQVTM, CDR2 ANQGSEA. The CDR3 runs 11 residues. Written as DNA, the CDR3 is TGCAGCGTTGAACGGGCGGGCGGCTACACCTTC. The encoded protein is CSVERAGGYTF.

The chain has TRBV19 and TRBJ1-5; a weak D match, TRBD1 (5 bases). Per germline, CDR1 LNHDA and CDR2 SQIVND (reference sequence). The CDR3 totals 14 residues. Trimming left V 7 bases short and J 3 bases short, with 13 bases between. The CDR3 coding sequence is TGTGCCAGTACCCTCGGGGGACTCAATCAGCCCCAGCATTTT. Translating gives CASTLGGLNQPQHF.

The V gene is TRBV24-1, the J gene TRBJ2-1; TRBD2 matches 8 bases. J was trimmed by 7 bases and V by 3 bases; bases with no gene match: 13. Germline values: CDR1 KGHDR, CDR2 SFDVKD. The CDR3 loop spans 17 amino acids. CDR3 DNA: TGTGCCACCAGTGATATCCAACAAGCGGGAGCGTATAATGAGCAGTTCTTC. Translated, it gives CATSDIQQAGAYNEQFF.

The gene calls are TRBV7-8 and TRBJ2-5, with 10 nucleotides matching TRBD1. The ends lost 5 bases at V and 2 bases at J; junction bases unmatched: 8. Looked up from germline, CDR1 is SGHVS and CDR2 is FQNEAQ. The CDR3 totals 16 residues. The CDR3 spells CASSIRTGGGQETQYF. CDR3 nucleotides: TGTGCCAGCAGCATACGGACAGGGGGTGGGCAAGAGACCCAGTACTTC.

This chain links TRBV28 with TRBJ1-1, with D tentatively TRBD1 (6 bases). This CDR3 spans 15 amino acids. Germline-derived CDR1 and CDR2 are MDHEN and SYDVKM. The V end lost 5 bases, the J end lost 1 base, and 14 bases lay between the germline ends. The CDR3 spells CASSPGVSGNTEAFF. Written as DNA, the CDR3 is TGTGCCAGCAGTCCAGGGGTGTCTGGGAACACTGAAGCTTTCTTT.

A note on this clone: An end of the junction does not agree with germline; a read error may underlie this. The chain uses TRBV28 and TRBJ2-4; 14 bases map to TRBD2. Germline CDR1 MDHEN, CDR2 SYDVKM. The CDR3 runs to 13 residues. The CDR3 loop reads CASRTSGRAGIFF. For the CDR3, the DNA is TGTGCCAGCAGGACTAGCGGGAGGGCCGGGATATTCTTC.

J is TRBJ1-4 and V is TRBV9, with D hard to call. CDR3 length equals 14 residues. Trimming removed 4 bases at V and 8 bases at J, with 15 bases between. The germline gives CDR1 SGDLS, CDR2 YYNGEE. CDR3 DNA sequence: TGTGCCAGCAGCACCCAGAAGGGAGGCGAAAAACTGTTTTTT. It translates to CASSTQKGGEKLFF. Full variable domain (rest looked up from reference TRBV9 and TRBJ1-4): DSGVTQTPKHLITATGQRVTLRCSPRSGDLSVYWYQQSLDQGLQFLIQYYNGEERAKGNILERFSAQQFPDLHSELNLSSLELGDSALYFCASSTQKGGEKLFFGSGTQLSVL.

CDR3 DNA sequence: TGTGCCAGCAGTTCCTCCGGGGGGGAGGGAGCCTACGAGCAGTACTTC. Translation gives CASSSSGGEGAYEQYF. The gene calls are TRBV28 and TRBJ2-7; TRBD2 aligns across 8 bases. From germline, CDR1 is MDHEN and CDR2 SYDVKM. Trimming took 4 bases from V and 2 from J; bases not matched to a gene: 10. The CDR3 covers 16 residues.